This T cell receptor (beta chain) was retrieved from a study of technical replicates of blood from several donors. Libraries were prepared by immunoSEQ multiplex PCR; TCRdb keeps only in-frame clonotypes and omits some of them. The table shows tens of thousands of clones, with 85% to 95% occurring only once. This clone was seen once. This receptor was identified in a human donor in good health. Material for sequencing was T cells isolated from PBMCs.

The CDR3 DNA reads TGTGCCTGGAGTGTACCCGCGAGGGACAGAAACTCCTACGAGCAGTACTTC. This gives the protein CAWSVPARDRNSYEQYF. The chain carries TRBV30 and TRBJ2-7; 7 positions match TRBD1. The V gene's germline CDR1 is GTSNPN and CDR2 SVGIG (reference sequence). The CDR3 is 17 residues long. With V trimmed by 0 bases and J by 0 bases, 11 bases remained unmatched.